Sequencing of this TCR beta chain was carried out in a study of T cell repertoires in cytomegalovirus infection. Study at large: Recently identified HLA-C-restricted CMV epitopes were among the peptides used. Indications of both CMV infection and matching HLA type were provided by public TCR beta signatures.

TCRdb fed the reads into MiXCR, producing one record per CDR3 protein. The sample holds about 890,000 distinct CDR3 sequences; around 32% are singletons and the top ten take around 15%. V gave up 5 bases and J gave up 6 bases, with 15 bases separating them. Germline CDR1 SGHTA, CDR2 FQGNSA. The CDR3 covers 14 residues. This clonotype was observed a few times. The antigen is undetermined. The V call is TRBV7-2, the J call TRBJ2-3, with D possibly matching TRBD2 (6 bases). The starting material was cultured CD8+ T cells from PBMCs, obtained from culture after CMV antigen stimulation. This sequence was found in a human donor in good health (CMV status not recorded). Some clones in this sample may be carry-over from other donors' samples. CDR3 sequence: CASSPPRRVDTQYF. DNA of the CDR3: TGTGCCAGCAGCCCGCCGAGGAGGGTTGATACGCAGTATTTT.